A single sample is the source of the 20 T cell receptor beta chains below, sequenced in a study of shared clonotypes between healthy human individuals. Generated by immunoSEQ multiplex PCR, the TCRdb table keeps only in-frame clones and is missing some. The sample contains hundreds of thousands of clones, 90% to 97% of which appear only once. In the naive CD8 group, cells lacked CD45RO and were positively selected for CCR7, so terminally differentiated effector memory CD45RA+ cells were left out. The specimen sequenced was naive CD8+ T cells sorted from blood. These receptors all stem from a woman in her twenties or thirties in good health.

The chain employs TRBV2 and TRBJ1-2; weak D call: TRBD1 (6 bases). Trimming left V 6 bases short and J 2 bases short, with 19 bases between. The CDR3 loop spans 16 amino acids. Germline values: CDR1 SNHLY, CDR2 FYNNEI. CDR3 in amino acids: CASRGGAGKENYGYTF. The CDR3 DNA sequence: TGTGCCAGCAGGGGGGGCGCAGGGAAGGAAAACTATGGCTACACCTTC.

The count of this clone is one. This sequence joins TRBV6-1 and TRBJ2-7, with 9 bases fitting TRBD1. V dropped 6 bases and J dropped 5; count of bases not matched to a gene: 8. The CDR3 is 14 amino acids. CDR1 and CDR2 from the germline V gene are MNHNS and SASEGT. CDR3 in DNA: TGTGCCAGCAGCTCCGGGACAGGGCAAGACGAGCAGTACTTC. This translates into CASSSGTGQDEQYF.

The genes are TRBV6-5 and TRBJ1-4; D perhaps matches TRBD1 (6 bases). Trimming took off 4 bases at V and 4 bases at J, with 13 bases between the two ends. This CDR3 is 15 amino acids long. Germline V gene data show CDR1 as MNHEY and CDR2 as SVGAGI. The CDR3 coding sequence is TGTGCCAGCAGTTCGACAGGTCCGGGTAATGAAAAACTGTTTTTT. Translation: CASSSTGPGNEKLFF.

This clone appeared a few times. The V call is TRBV9, the J call TRBJ1-2, with a weak D call TRBD1 (5 bases). The CDR3 extends over 12 amino acids. Germline lookup yields CDR1 SGDLS and CDR2 YYNGEE. Trimming took 4 bases from V and 8 from J, leaving 12 bases between them. The CDR3 nucleotides read TGTGCCAGCAGCCATGGGACTGGAGGCTACACCTTC. Translation gives CASSHGTGGYTF.

The chain is built from TRBV18 and TRBJ2-6, with 7 bases lining up with TRBD1. V lost 3 bases and J lost 0; bases outside the gene matches: 8. Germline V gene sequence: CDR1 KGHSH, CDR2 LQKENI. The CDR3 extends over 18 amino acids. CDR3 residues: CASSPSGTVSSGANVLTF. The CDR3 region has the DNA TGTGCCAGCTCACCGTCCGGGACAGTGAGCTCTGGGGCCAACGTCCTGACTTTC. Full variable domain (outside the CDR3, taken from reference TRBV18 and TRBJ2-6): NAGVMQNPRHLVRRRGQEARLRCSPMKGHSHVYWYRQLPEEGLKFMVYLQKENIIDESGMPKERFSAEFPKEGPSILRIQQVVRGDSAAYFCASSPSGTVSSGANVLTFGAGSRLTVL.

This rearrangement joins TRBV19 to TRBJ1-2; no reliable D call. The V and J ends lost 6 bases and 6 bases respectively, with 26 bases between them. Germline V gene data show CDR1 as LNHDA and CDR2 as SQIVND (reference sequence). This CDR3 is 17 amino acids long. In nucleotides, the CDR3 is TGTGCCAGTAGCCCCAACCCGGCCCCACTAGGACCTGATGGCTACACCTTC. Its translation is CASSPNPAPLGPDGYTF.

The chain links TRBV27 to TRBJ2-5, with 11 bases fitting TRBD1. The DNA matches TRBJ2-7 better at its end, which makes the J call doubtful. CDR3 length: 15 residues. Germline V lookup: CDR1 MNHEY, CDR2 SMNVEV (reference sequence). In nucleotides, the CDR3 is TGTGCCAGCAGTTTCGGGACAGGGGGGACCTACGAGCAGTACTTC. Protein product: CASSFGTGGTYEQYF.

The chain links TRBV5-6 to TRBJ2-5; no firm D call. V lost 3 bases and J lost 5, with 11 bases in between. This CDR3 has 13 amino acids. Germline V gene lookup returns CDR1 SGHDT and CDR2 YYEEEE. The CDR3 nucleotides are TGTGCCAGCAGCTACCAAGCTGGGGAGACCCAGTACTTC. This sequence encodes CASSYQAGETQYF.

V gene TRBV7-9 combines with J gene TRBJ1-2, with D perhaps matching TRBD1 (6 bases). The germline V gene encodes CDR1 SEHNR and CDR2 FQNEAQ (reference sequence). The CDR3 contains 12 residues. V gave up 5 bases and J gave up 7 bases, with 11 bases separating them. The chain's CDR3 is CASSTSDSGYTF. CDR3 nucleotides: TGTGCCAGCAGCACCTCGGACAGTGGCTACACCTTC.

The chain combines TRBV19 with TRBJ1-5; D uncertain. With 4 bases removed from V and 4 bases from J, the gap between germline ends came to 23 bases. CDR1 is LNHDA and CDR2 is SQIVND in the germline V gene (reference sequence). This CDR3 contains 18 residues. CDR3 sequence: CASSTPGEGGKTNQPQHF. In nucleotides, the CDR3 is TGTGCCAGTAGTACCCCCGGAGAGGGAGGGAAGACTAATCAGCCCCAGCATTTT.

The rearrangement joins TRBV27 to TRBJ2-3; a possible D gene is TRBD2 (6 bases). Trimming pared 4 bases from V and 6 bases from J, leaving 17 bases between. The V gene's germline CDR1 is MNHEY and CDR2 SMNVEV (reference sequence). The CDR3 covers 15 residues. DNA of the CDR3: TGTGCCAGCAGTTCCCGACTAGAATTCCACGATACGCAGTATTTT. Translated: CASSSRLEFHDTQYF.

This clone was counted once. The same CDR3 also results from other DNA sequences found in this sample. The gene calls are TRBV9 and TRBJ2-6; D unresolved. CDR1 SGDLS and CDR2 YYNGEE come from the germline V gene. This CDR3 has 15 amino acids. V shed 2 bases and J shed 1 base, with 7 bases lying between them. The CDR3 protein is CASSVSGSGANVLTF. The CDR3 bases are TGTGCCAGCAGCGTCAGTGGATCTGGGGCCAACGTCCTGACTTTC.

The chain is built from TRBV11-3 and TRBJ2-1; D is undetermined. The CDR3 contains 12 residues. The V end lost 5 bases, the J end lost 6 bases, and 8 bases lay between the germline ends. CDR1 SGHNT and CDR2 YENEEA come from the germline V gene. CDR3 coding DNA: TGTGCCAGCAGCCCGTCAGCCAATGAGCAGTTCTTC. It yields the protein CASSPSANEQFF.

The rearrangement joins TRBV27 to TRBJ1-2, with TRBD1 identical over 8 bases. The CDR3 is 13 amino acids. Unmatched junction bases numbered 7, after V lost 5 bases and J lost 8 bases. Germline lookup yields CDR1 MNHEY and CDR2 SMNVEV (reference sequence). Written as DNA, the CDR3 is TGTGCCAGCAGTATTGGACAGGGTGGAGGCTACACCTTC. This codes for CASSIGQGGGYTF.

This clone was seen more than once but under ten times. The V call is TRBV2, the J call TRBJ2-1, with 9 bases that match TRBD2. Looked up from germline, CDR1 is SNHLY and CDR2 is FYNNEI. The CDR3 is made up of 16 amino acids. V lost 7 bases and J lost 5; bases outside the gene matches: 12. For the CDR3, the DNA is TGTGCCAGCACCCAGGAAGCGGGAGGCCATGACAATGAGCAGTTCTTC. This gives the protein CASTQEAGGHDNEQFF.

The rearrangement joins TRBV5-4 to TRBJ2-5, with TRBD1 matching over 9 bases. The J call may be mistaken, given a closer DNA end match to TRBJ2-7. Germline V gene sequence: CDR1 SGHNT, CDR2 YYREEE (reference sequence). This CDR3 is 15 amino acids long. CDR3 protein: CASSSSGTGNYEQYF. CDR3 DNA: TGTGCCAGCAGCTCCTCCGGGACAGGGAATTACGAGCAGTACTTC.

This clone was detected once. The gene calls are TRBV28 and TRBJ2-7; 9 bases are shared with TRBD2. Germline CDR1 and CDR2: MDHEN and SYDVKM. There are 15 residues in the CDR3. V trimming: 5 bases; J trimming: 2 bases; junction bases outside the gene matches: 7. For the CDR3, the DNA is TGTGCCAGCAGTCGGCCTAGCGGGAATACCTACGAGCAGTACTTC. Encoded protein: CASSRPSGNTYEQYF.

This clone was observed a single time. The chain links TRBV15 to TRBJ2-7; no definite D call. The CDR3 loop spans 12 amino acids. Germline V CDR1 and CDR2: LNHNV, YYDKDF (reference sequence). Trimming left V 0 bases short and J 5 bases short, with 5 bases between. CDR3 sequence: CATSRDRDEQYF. The CDR3 coding sequence is TGTGCCACCAGCAGAGATAGGGACGAGCAGTACTTC.

V usage is TRBV7-9 and J usage is TRBJ2-3; possibly TRBD1 or TRBD2 for D (5 bases each). The CDR3 sequence is 15 residues long. V shed 5 bases and J shed 0 bases, with 12 bases lying between them. Germline lookup yields CDR1 SEHNR and CDR2 FQNEAQ (reference sequence). CDR3 bases: TGTGCCAGCAGCCTCGGGACCACCAGCACAGATACGCAGTATTTT. It codes for CASSLGTTSTDTQYF.

The chain carries TRBV6-4 and TRBJ2-7; D gene ambiguous. Germline V lookup: CDR1 MRHNA, CDR2 SNTAGT. The CDR3 loop spans 13 amino acids. V lost 7 bases, J lost 2 bases, and 12 bases lay in between. The CDR3 coding sequence is TGTGCCAGCACCAAAAGCGTGCCCTACGAGCAGTACTTC. Translated: CASTKSVPYEQYF.